One and the same sample provided the 10 T cell receptor beta chains below, sequenced in a study of blood T cells in healthy people across ages. Next came a second PCR, run for roughly 6 to 11 cycles, which used a sample-barcoded 5' primer along with a J-beta primer mix. TCRdb reprocessed the 5' RACE reads with MiXCR, giving one entry per CDR3 protein. The data hold a few hundred thousand distinct CDR3 sequences, with about 25% observed a single time. Separately, the same data were catalogued under a study of T cells of mothers and their children.

Sequencing input: blood. The receptor source for this set is a boy under 10 years old in good health.

This clonotype has just a few counts. The chain couples TRBV29-1 to TRBJ1-4, with D perhaps matching TRBD1 (6 bases). V was pared by 2 bases and J by 8 bases, with 12 bases between. Per germline, CDR1 SQVTM and CDR2 ANQGSEA. The CDR3 is 13 residues long. CDR3: CSVEMDSQEKLFF. The CDR3 nucleotides are TGCAGCGTTGAAATGGACAGTCAGGAAAAACTGTTTTTT.

The chain joins TRBV4-3 to TRBJ1-2, with D unclear. Germline V lookup: CDR1 LGHNA, CDR2 YSLEER. The CDR3 contains 15 residues. V lost 1 base, J lost 3 bases, and 12 bases lay in between. The CDR3 here is CASSQAKQSYYGYTF. In nucleotides, the CDR3 is TGCGCCAGCAGCCAAGCAAAACAGTCGTACTATGGCTACACCTTC.

Remarks on this clonotype: A junction boundary mismatches the germline segment, possibly from a read error. The V gene is TRBV4-2, the J gene TRBJ2-7; D is possibly TRBD1 (6 bases). CDR3 length equals 15 residues. Germline V gene data show CDR1 as LGHNA and CDR2 as YNFKEQ. CDR3: CAGSQDRGGSYEQYF. CDR3 DNA: TGTGCCGGCAGCCAAGACAGAGGGGGATCCTACGAGCAGTACTTC.

The table lists this clonotype with a few counts. V gene TRBV6-1 combines with J gene TRBJ2-7; TRBD1 agrees at 8 bases. The V segment lost 6 bases and the J segment 0 bases; nucleotides outside the gene matches: 10. Germline CDR1 is MNHNS and CDR2 is SASEGT. This CDR3 is 16 amino acids long. CDR3 sequence (DNA): TGTGCCAGCAGCCCCGGGACAGGCCAATTCTCCTACGAGCAGTACTTC. It specifies CASSPGTGQFSYEQYF.

This clonotype came up a few times. V is TRBV3-1 and J is TRBJ2-1; TRBD2 matches at 13 bases. The J call could be wrong; TRBJ2-5 is a better fit for the DNA end. The length of the CDR3 is 17 residues. Germline values: CDR1 LGHDT, CDR2 YNNKEL (reference sequence). The DNA of the CDR3 is TGTGCCAGCAGCCAAGTACTAGCGGGAGGGCTGTTTGAGACCCAGTACTTC. Its translation is CASSQVLAGGLFETQYF.

Details on this clonotype: This is likely a read error, given that the CDR3 carries no conserved phenylalanine or tryptophan at its end. This chain joins TRBV6-1 and TRBJ1-4; 7 bases map to TRBD1. The CDR3 has 16 amino acids. Germline V gives CDR1 MNHNS, CDR2 SASEGT. Losses at the gene ends were 2 bases for V and 3 bases for J; bases not matched to a gene: 6. CDR3 sequence (DNA): TGTGCCAGCAGTGAAAAGGGGGCGTTCGCTAATGAAAAACTGTTTTCT. It yields the protein CASSEKGAFANEKLFS.

This clonotype was seen only a few times. The chain recombines TRBV3-1 with TRBJ2-2, with D hard to call. This CDR3 comprises 12 residues. The V gene's germline CDR1 is LGHDT and CDR2 YNNKEL (reference sequence). The V end was cut by 8 bases, the J end by 5 bases, with 9 bases between. The CDR3 DNA reads TGTGCCAGCGGGCCACGGACCGGGGAGCTGTTTTTT. Its translation: CASGPRTGELFF.

The sample holds a few counts of this clonotype. The rearrangement links TRBV6-5 to TRBJ2-4, with D hard to call. Deletions cut 2 bases from V and 7 bases from J, with 15 bases between. This CDR3 contains 15 residues. CDR1 is MNHEY, CDR2 SVGAGI, per germline. CDR3 in amino acids: CASSYRRSQANIQYF. The CDR3 DNA sequence: TGTGCCAGCAGTTACCGTCGATCCCAAGCCAACATTCAGTACTTC.

This clonotype showed up just a few times. The junction does not match germline at one end; this may be a read error. The chain recombines TRBV3-1 with TRBJ1-2; D unresolved. Germline-derived CDR1 and CDR2 are LGHDT and YNNKEL (reference sequence). The CDR3 runs 11 residues. DNA for the CDR3: TGTGCCAGCAGCCGCGGTCCTGCGTTCTTCTTC. Its protein is CASSRGPAFFF. The full variable domain, its missing parts supplied by reference TRBV3-1 and TRBJ1-2, is DTAVSQTPKYLVTQMGNDKSIKCEQNLGHDTMYWYKQDSKKFLKIMFSYNNKELIINETVPNRFSPKSPDKAHLNLHINSLELGDSAVYFCASSRGPAFFFGSGTRLTVV.

This clonotype has more than one count but fewer than ten. V gene TRBV3-1 combines with J gene TRBJ2-5, with 8 bases identical to TRBD1. Germline V gene lookup returns CDR1 LGHDT and CDR2 YNNKEL (reference sequence). V dropped 3 bases and J dropped 5; count of bases not matched to a gene: 5. The CDR3 runs 14 residues. The CDR3 DNA is TGTGCCAGCAGCCATGAGACAGGGGTGGAGACCCAGTACTTC. Its protein product is CASSHETGVETQYF.